Listed below are T cell receptor beta chains from one sample, sequenced in a study of CD8 T cells in ankylosing spondylitis. TCRdb reanalysed the 5' RACE reads using MiXCR and keeps one entry per CDR3 protein. The sample lists about 200,000 distinct CDR3 sequences, around 13% seen once, with approximately 17% in the top ten. Material for sequencing was blood, either unsorted or a sorted T cell fraction (not recorded which). These receptors all stem from a male donor with ankylosing spondylitis or in good health (not recorded which). CDR3s include the opening cysteine and the closing phenylalanine or tryptophan. The D gene is left open where the match is weak. Expanded clones are given a class, and other clones once, few, many or no size at all.

d_gene	v_gene	abundance	j_gene	CDR3nt	CDR3aa
NA	TRBV7-9	few	TRBJ2-7	TGTGCCAGCAGCTTACCAGGGGCGCACTACGAGCAGTACTTC	CASSLPGAHYEQYF
NA	TRBV10-3	few	TRBJ1-1	TGTGCCATCAGTGACCCGAGTCGGGGCGGCCCTGAAGCTTTCTTT	CAISDPSRGGPEAFF
TRBD1	TRBV12-5	NA	TRBJ2-1	TGTGCTAGTGGTTCAGACAGGGGAGTCTACAATGAGCAGTTCTTC	CASGSDRGVYNEQFF
TRBD2	TRBV2	few	TRBJ2-2	TGTGCCAGCAGTGAAGCCTTTTCGGGACTAGCGGTCACCGGGGAGCTGTTTTTT	CASSEAFSGLAVTGELFF
NA	TRBV20-1	few	TRBJ2-5	TGCAGTGCTACGGCCCGGACCCAGTACTTC	CSATARTQYF
NA	TRBV7-6	NA	TRBJ1-6	TGTGCCAGCAGCTTAACTTGGGTGGGATTTGGATCACCCCTCCACTTT	CASSLTWVGFGSPLHF
TRBD2	TRBV5-1	NA	TRBJ2-1	TGCGCCAGCAGCTTGGCTGGGACTAGCGGGAGGGCGTCGGATGAGCAGTTCTTC	CASSLAGTSGRASDEQFF
TRBD2	TRBV30	few	TRBJ2-1	TGTGCCTGGACAGCGGGGAAAAGCAATGAGCAGTTCTTC	CAWTAGKSNEQFF
TRBD1	TRBV29-1	few	TRBJ2-7	TGCAGCGTTGCGGGACAGGGGTCCTACGAGCAGTACTTC	CSVAGQGSYEQYF
NA	TRBV12-3/TRBV12-4	few	TRBJ2-2	TGTGCCAGCAGTTTAGGTCCGGGACACTACACCGGGGAGCTGTTTTTT	CASSLGPGHYTGELFF
NA	TRBV30	NA	TRBJ1-1	TGTGCCTGGAGTGATCTGGAGAACACTGAAGCTTTCTTT	CAWSDLENTEAFF
NA	TRBV4-1	few	TRBJ2-7	TGCGCCAGCAGCCAATGGGAGCAGGGTGCGTACGAGCAGTACTTC	CASSQWEQGAYEQYF